Each of the 9 T cell receptor beta chains below was sequenced from the same sample in a study of cytomegalovirus exposure and HLA in healthy donors. Using immunoSEQ multiplex PCR, the repertoire was profiled, and TCRdb retains in-frame clones only, with some absent. This sample has 250,000 to 400,000 clones; approximately 91% occur once, and the top ten carry around 1%. The sequenced material came from PBMCs. The origin of the receptors is a man under 40 in good health and CMV-seronegative.

The chain joins TRBV7-9 to TRBJ2-6, with 8 bases that match TRBD1. The germline gives CDR1 SEHNR, CDR2 FQNEAQ (reference sequence). After removal of 5 bases from V and 18 bases from J, the junction contained 15 bases not matched to a gene. The CDR3 consists of 14 residues. CDR3 nucleotide sequence: TGTGCCAGCAGCCTCGGGACAGGCGAAACGTCCTGGACTTTC. As protein: CASSLGTGETSWTF.

The V gene is TRBV4-1, the J gene TRBJ2-7; 8 positions match TRBD2. This CDR3 region has 16 residues. The V and J ends lost 1 base and 2 bases, in that order; junction bases with no gene match: 7. Germline-derived CDR1 and CDR2 are MGHRA and YSYEKL. This chain's CDR3 is CASSQAITSGTYEQYF. The CDR3 DNA reads TGCGCCAGCAGCCAAGCAATCACTAGCGGTACCTACGAGCAGTACTTC.

V and J are TRBV7-2 and TRBJ1-1; no clear D gene. Trimming left V 8 bases short and J 5 bases short, with 18 bases between. The CDR3 is made up of 14 amino acids. Germline CDR1 is SGHTA and CDR2 is FQGNSA. CDR3 sequence reads: CASLLFRAGTEAFF. DNA of the CDR3: TGTGCCAGCCTTTTATTCCGAGCCGGGACTGAAGCTTTCTTT.

This sequence joins TRBV27 and TRBJ2-7, with D possibly being TRBD1 (5 bases). This CDR3 region has 13 residues. Trimming took 5 bases from V and 7 from J, leaving 15 bases between them. Germline V CDR1 and CDR2: MNHEY, SMNVEV (reference sequence). The CDR3 spells CASSHGPGKEQYF. DNA of the CDR3: TGTGCCAGCAGTCATGGACCAGGGAAAGAGCAGTACTTC.

The chain employs TRBV5-1 and TRBJ2-3; 12 positions match TRBD2. The CDR3 has 19 amino acids. Germline values: CDR1 SGHRS, CDR2 YFSETQ. The junction had 13 bases not matched to a gene; V was cut back by 0 bases and J by 5 bases. CDR3 sequence (DNA): TGCGCCAGCAGCTTGGCCGTTGGGCTAGCGGGGGGGCAGGTAGATACGCAGTATTTT. Protein product: CASSLAVGLAGGQVDTQYF.

This rearrangement joins TRBV5-8 to TRBJ2-3; 13 bases fit TRBD2. Germline V gene sequence: CDR1 SGHTS, CDR2 YDEGEE. CDR3 length equals 16 residues. The J segment lost 3 bases and the V segment lost 4 bases, leaving 5 bases of the junction unmatched. Here the CDR3 DNA reads TGTGCCAGCAGCCCAACGGGACTAGCGGGAACAGATACGCAGTATTTT. It encodes CASSPTGLAGTDTQYF.

V usage is TRBV27 and J usage is TRBJ1-2; the D gene is possibly TRBD1 (5 bases). CDR3 length equals 12 residues. CDR1 is MNHEY and CDR2 is SMNVEV in the germline V gene (reference sequence). V was cut by 6 bases and J by 13 bases, with 18 bases left in between. CDR3 nucleotides: TGTGCCAGCAGCCCCGGTCCACGGGGACTCACCTTC. It encodes CASSPGPRGLTF.

Remarks on this clone: The same CDR3 arises from other DNA sequences in this sample as well. V usage is TRBV4-1 and J usage is TRBJ2-7, with D unclear. With 0 bases removed from V and 2 bases from J, the gap between germline ends came to 5 bases. Per germline, CDR1 MGHRA and CDR2 YSYEKL. The length of the CDR3 is 13 residues. The CDR3 loop reads CASSQDGTYEQYF. The CDR3 coding sequence is TGCGCCAGCAGCCAAGATGGCACCTACGAGCAGTACTTC.

The rearrangement joins TRBV10-1 to TRBJ2-3, with 9 bases lining up with TRBD1. This CDR3 has 13 amino acids. V lost 7 bases to trimming and J lost 4 bases; unmatched junction nucleotides: 3. Looked up from germline, CDR1 is WNHNN and CDR2 is SYGVQD (reference sequence). The CDR3 nucleotides are TGCGCCAGCAACAGACAGGGGGCAGATACGCAGTATTTT. As protein: CASNRQGADTQYF.